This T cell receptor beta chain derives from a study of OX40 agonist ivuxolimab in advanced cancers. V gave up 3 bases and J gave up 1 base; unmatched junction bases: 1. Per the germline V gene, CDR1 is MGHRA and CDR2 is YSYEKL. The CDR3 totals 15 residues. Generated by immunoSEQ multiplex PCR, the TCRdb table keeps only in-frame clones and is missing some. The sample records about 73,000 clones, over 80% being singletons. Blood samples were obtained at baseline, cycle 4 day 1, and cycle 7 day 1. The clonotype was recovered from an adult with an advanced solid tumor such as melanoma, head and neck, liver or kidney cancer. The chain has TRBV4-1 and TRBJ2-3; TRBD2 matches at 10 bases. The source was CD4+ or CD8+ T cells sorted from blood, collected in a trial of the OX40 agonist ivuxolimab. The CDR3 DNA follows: TGCGCCAGCAGCCAGAGCGGGAGGGGCACAGATACGCAGTATTTT. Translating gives CASSQSGRGTDTQYF.